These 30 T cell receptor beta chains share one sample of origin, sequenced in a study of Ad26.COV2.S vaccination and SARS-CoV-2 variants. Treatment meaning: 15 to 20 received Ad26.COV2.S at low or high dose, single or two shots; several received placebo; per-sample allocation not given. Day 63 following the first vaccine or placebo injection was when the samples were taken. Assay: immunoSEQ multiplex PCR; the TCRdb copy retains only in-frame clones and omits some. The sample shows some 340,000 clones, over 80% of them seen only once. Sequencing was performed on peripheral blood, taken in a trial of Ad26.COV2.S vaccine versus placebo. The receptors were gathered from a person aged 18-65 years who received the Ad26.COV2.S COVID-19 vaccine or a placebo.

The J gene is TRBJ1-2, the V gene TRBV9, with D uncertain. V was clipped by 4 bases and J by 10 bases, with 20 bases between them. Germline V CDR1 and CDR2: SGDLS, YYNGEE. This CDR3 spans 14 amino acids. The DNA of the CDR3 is TGTGCCAGCAGCCTCCGAGAGACCCCAAGTCCCTACACCTTC. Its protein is CASSLRETPSPYTF.

The CDR3 reads CSDHTPTNEQFF. The CDR3 DNA follows: TGCAGCGACCACACTCCCACTAATGAGCAGTTCTTC. The chain employs TRBV29-1 and TRBJ2-1, with D unclear. The CDR3 contains 12 residues. Trimming pared 7 bases from V and 7 bases from J, leaving 14 bases between. Germline V gives CDR1 SQVTM, CDR2 ANQGSEA.

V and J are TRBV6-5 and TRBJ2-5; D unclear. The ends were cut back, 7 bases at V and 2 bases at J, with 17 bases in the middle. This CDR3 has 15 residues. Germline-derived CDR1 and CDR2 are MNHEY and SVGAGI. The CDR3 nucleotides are TGTGCCAGCACCCGATTCATGGTCAGTCAAGAGACCCAGTACTTC. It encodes CASTRFMVSQETQYF.

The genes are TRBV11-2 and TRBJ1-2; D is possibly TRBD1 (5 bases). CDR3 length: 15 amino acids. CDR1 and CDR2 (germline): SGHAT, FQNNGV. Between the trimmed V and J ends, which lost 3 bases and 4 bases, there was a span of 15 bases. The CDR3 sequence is CASSLTGGDGYGYTF. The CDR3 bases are TGTGCCAGCAGCTTGACCGGGGGAGATGGCTATGGCTACACCTTC.

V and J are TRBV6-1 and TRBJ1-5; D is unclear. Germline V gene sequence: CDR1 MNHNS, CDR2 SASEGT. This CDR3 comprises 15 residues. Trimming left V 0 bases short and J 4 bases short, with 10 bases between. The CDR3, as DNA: TGTGCCAGCAGTGAAGCCGGTTGGGGAAATCAGCCCCAGCATTTT. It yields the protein CASSEAGWGNQPQHF.

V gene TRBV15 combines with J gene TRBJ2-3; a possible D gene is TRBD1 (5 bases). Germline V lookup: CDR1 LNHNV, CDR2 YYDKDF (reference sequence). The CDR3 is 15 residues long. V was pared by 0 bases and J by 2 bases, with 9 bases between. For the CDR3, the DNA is TGTGCCACCAGCAGAGAGAAGGGGCCCACAGATACGCAGTATTTT. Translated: CATSREKGPTDTQYF.

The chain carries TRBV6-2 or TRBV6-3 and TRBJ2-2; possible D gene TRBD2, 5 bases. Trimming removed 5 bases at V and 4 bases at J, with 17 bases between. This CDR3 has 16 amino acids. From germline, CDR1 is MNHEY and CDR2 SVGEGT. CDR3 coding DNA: TGTGCCAGCAGTCACCATTTTCGGGGTCGCACCGGGGAGCTGTTTTTT. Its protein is CASSHHFRGRTGELFF.

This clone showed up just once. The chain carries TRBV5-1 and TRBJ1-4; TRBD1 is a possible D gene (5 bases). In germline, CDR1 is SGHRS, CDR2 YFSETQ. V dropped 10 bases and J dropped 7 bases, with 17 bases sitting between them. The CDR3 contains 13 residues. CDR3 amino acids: CASRSGSGEKLFF. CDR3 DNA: TGCGCCTCGCGCTCAGGGTCGGGTGAAAAACTGTTTTTT.

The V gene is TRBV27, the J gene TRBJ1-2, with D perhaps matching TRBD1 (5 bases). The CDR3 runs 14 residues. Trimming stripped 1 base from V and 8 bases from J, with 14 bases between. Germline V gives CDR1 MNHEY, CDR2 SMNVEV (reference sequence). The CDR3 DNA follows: TGTGCCAGCAGTTTATATCCGGGGGACGGAGGCTACACCTTC. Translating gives CASSLYPGDGGYTF.

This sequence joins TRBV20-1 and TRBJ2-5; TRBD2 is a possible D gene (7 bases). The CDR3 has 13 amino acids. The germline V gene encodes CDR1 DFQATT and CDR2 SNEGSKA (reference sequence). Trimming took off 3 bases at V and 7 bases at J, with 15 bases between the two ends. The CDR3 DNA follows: TGCAGTGCTAGTGGGAGGGGGGGCGGGACCCAGTACTTC. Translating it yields CSASGRGGGTQYF.

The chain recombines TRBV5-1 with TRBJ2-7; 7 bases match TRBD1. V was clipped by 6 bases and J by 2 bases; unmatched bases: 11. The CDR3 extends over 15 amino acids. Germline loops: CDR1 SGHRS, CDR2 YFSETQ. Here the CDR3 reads CASTPAGTDPYEQYF. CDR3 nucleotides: TGCGCCAGCACCCCCGCCGGGACAGACCCCTACGAGCAGTACTTC.

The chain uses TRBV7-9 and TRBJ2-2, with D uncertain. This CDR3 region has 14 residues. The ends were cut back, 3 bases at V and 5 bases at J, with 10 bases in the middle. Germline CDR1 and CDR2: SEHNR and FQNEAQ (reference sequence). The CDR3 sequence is CASSFVRETGELFF. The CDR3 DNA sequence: TGTGCCAGCAGCTTTGTTCGAGAAACCGGGGAGCTGTTTTTT.

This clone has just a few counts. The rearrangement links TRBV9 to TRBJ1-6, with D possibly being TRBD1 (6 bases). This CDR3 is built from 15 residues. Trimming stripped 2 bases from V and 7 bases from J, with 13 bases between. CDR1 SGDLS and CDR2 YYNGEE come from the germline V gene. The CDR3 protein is CASSVVGTRNSPLHF. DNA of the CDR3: TGTGCCAGCAGCGTCGTGGGGACACGGAATTCACCCCTCCACTTT. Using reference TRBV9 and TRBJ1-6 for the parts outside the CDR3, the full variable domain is DSGVTQTPKHLITATGQRVTLRCSPRSGDLSVYWYQQSLDQGLQFLIQYYNGEERAKGNILERFSAQQFPDLHSELNLSSLELGDSALYFCASSVVGTRNSPLHFGNGTRLTVT.

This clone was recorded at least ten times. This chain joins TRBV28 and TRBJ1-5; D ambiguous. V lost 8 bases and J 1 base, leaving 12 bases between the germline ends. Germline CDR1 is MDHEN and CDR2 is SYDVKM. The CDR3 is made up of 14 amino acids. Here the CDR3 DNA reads TGTGCCAGCTCAGCAGGATGGAGCAATCAGCCCCAGCATTTT. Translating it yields CASSAGWSNQPQHF.

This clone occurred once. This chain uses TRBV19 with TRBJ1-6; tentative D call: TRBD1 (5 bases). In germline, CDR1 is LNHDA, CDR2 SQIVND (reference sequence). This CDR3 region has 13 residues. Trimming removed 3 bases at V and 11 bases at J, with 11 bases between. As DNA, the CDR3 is TGTGCCAGTAGTATTTCAGAAGGGGCACCCCTCCACTTT. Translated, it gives CASSISEGAPLHF.

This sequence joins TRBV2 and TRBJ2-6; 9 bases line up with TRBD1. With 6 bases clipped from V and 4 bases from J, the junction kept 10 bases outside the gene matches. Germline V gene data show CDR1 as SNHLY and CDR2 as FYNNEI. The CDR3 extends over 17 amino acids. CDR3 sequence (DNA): TGTGCCAGCAGCCCCGGACAGGGGAATGACGGGGCCAACGTCCTGACTTTC. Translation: CASSPGQGNDGANVLTF.

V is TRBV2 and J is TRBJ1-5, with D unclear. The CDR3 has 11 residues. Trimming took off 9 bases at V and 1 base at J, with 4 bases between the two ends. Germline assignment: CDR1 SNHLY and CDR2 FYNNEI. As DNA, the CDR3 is TGTGCCAGTGGGAGCAATCAGCCCCAGCATTTT. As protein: CASGSNQPQHF.

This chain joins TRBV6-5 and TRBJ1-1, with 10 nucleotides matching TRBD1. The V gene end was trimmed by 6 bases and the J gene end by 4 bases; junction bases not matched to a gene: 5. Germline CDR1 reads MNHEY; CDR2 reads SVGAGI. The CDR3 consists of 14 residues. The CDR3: CASRRQGALTEAFF. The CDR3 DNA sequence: TGTGCCAGCAGAAGACAGGGGGCTCTCACTGAAGCTTTCTTT.

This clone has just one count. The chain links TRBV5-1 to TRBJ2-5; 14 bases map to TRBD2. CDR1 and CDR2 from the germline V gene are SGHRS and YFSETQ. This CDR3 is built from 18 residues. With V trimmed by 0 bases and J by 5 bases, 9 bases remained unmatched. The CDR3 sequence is CASSLGLAGGPSGETQYF. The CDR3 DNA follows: TGCGCCAGCAGCTTGGGACTAGCGGGGGGGCCTTCAGGGGAGACCCAGTACTTC.

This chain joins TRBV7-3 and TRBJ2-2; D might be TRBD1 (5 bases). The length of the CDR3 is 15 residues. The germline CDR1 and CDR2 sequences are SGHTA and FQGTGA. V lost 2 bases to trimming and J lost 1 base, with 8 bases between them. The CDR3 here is CASSLSRVNTGELFF. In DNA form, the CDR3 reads TGTGCCAGCAGCTTATCCAGGGTGAACACCGGGGAGCTGTTTTTT.

The CDR3 region has the DNA TGTGCCAGCAGCCCTCGACAGGGCCTAGGGACTGAAGCTTTCTTT. It encodes CASSPRQGLGTEAFF. The chain is built from TRBV14 and TRBJ1-1; 7 bases map to TRBD1. The germline CDR1 and CDR2 sequences are SGHDN and FVKESK. V shed 4 bases, J shed 5 bases, and the junction held 10 bases outside the gene matches. This CDR3 has 15 residues. Full variable domain (outside the CDR3, taken from reference TRBV14 and TRBJ1-1): EAGVTQFPSHSVIEKGQTVTLRCDPISGHDNLYWYRRVMGKEIKFLLHFVKESKQDESGMPNNRFLAERTGGTYSTLKVQPAELEDSGVYFCASSPRQGLGTEAFFGQGTRLTVV.

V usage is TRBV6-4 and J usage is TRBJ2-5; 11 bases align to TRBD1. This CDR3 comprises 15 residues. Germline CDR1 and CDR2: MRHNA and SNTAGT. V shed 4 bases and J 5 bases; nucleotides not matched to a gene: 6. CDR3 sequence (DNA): TGTGCCAGCAGTGTACGGACAGGGGGCAAGGAGACCCAGTACTTC. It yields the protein CASSVRTGGKETQYF.

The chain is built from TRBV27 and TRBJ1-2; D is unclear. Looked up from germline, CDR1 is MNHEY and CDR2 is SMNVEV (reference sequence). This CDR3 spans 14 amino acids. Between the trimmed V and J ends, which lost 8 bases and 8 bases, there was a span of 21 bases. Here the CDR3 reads CASRLLGGTKGYTF. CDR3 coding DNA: TGTGCCAGCCGACTCCTTGGCGGAACGAAAGGCTACACCTTC.

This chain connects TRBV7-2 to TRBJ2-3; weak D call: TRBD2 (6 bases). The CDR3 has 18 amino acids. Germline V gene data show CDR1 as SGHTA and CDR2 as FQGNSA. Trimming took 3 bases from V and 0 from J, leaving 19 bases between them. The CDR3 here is CASSFQRVSRSSTDTQYF. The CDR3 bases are TGTGCCAGCAGCTTCCAGCGGGTGAGCCGCTCTAGCACAGATACGCAGTATTTT.

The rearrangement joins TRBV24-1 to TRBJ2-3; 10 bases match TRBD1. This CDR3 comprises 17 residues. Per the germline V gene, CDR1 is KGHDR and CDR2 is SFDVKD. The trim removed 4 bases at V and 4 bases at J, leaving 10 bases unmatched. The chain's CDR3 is CATSDPGTGVLADTQYF. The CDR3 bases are TGTGCCACCAGTGACCCCGGGACAGGGGTTCTCGCAGATACGCAGTATTTT.

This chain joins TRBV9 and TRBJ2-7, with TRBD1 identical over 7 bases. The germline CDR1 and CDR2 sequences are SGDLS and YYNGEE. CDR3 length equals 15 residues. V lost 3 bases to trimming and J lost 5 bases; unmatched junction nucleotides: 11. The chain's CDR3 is CASSANPTGRHEQYF. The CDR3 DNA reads TGTGCCAGCAGCGCCAACCCGACAGGGCGCCACGAGCAGTACTTC.

Here the CDR3 reads CSVEDSQGYTDTQYF. As DNA, the CDR3 is TGCAGCGTTGAAGATTCCCAGGGATACACAGATACGCAGTATTTT. The rearrangement joins TRBV29-1 to TRBJ2-3; TRBD1 might be the D (5 bases). Germline CDR1 and CDR2: SQVTM and ANQGSEA. This CDR3 has 15 amino acids. Trimming took off 0 bases at V and 2 bases at J, with 12 bases between the two ends.

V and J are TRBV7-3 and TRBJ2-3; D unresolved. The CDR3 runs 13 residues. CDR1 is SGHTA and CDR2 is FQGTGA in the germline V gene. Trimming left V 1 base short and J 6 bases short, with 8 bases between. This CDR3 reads CASSLNPRDTQYF. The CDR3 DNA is TGTGCCAGCAGCTTAAACCCACGGGATACGCAGTATTTT.

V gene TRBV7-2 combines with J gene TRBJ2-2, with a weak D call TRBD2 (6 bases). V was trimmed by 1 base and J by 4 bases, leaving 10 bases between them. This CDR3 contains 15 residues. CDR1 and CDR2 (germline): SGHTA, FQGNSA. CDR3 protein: CASSLGGAGTGELFF. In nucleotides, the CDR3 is TGTGCCAGCAGCTTAGGCGGGGCGGGCACCGGGGAGCTGTTTTTT.

The CDR3 DNA sequence: TGTGCCAGCAGTTTGGCTGGGGCCAACGTCCTGACTTTC. Translating it yields CASSLAGANVLTF. This sequence joins TRBV25-1 and TRBJ2-6, with unresolved D. The CDR3 runs 13 residues. Germline V gene data show CDR1 as MGHDK and CDR2 as SYGVNS. V was trimmed by 5 bases and J by 2 bases, leaving 4 bases between them.